Listed here are 5 T cell receptor beta chains from one sample, sequenced in a study of T-cell reconstitution after alpha-beta-depleted transplantation in children. Unique molecular identifiers tagged the TCRbeta library. TCRdb re-called the PCR reads with MiXCR, one entry per CDR3 protein. The table includes 700,000 to 950,000 distinct CDR3 sequences, roughly 15% detected once. Sequencing was performed on PBMCs, mostly from graft donor cells, taken 360 days after TCRalphabeta/CD19-depleted stem cell transplant. These receptor sequences come from a male patient younger than 18 who had a stem cell transplant for acute lymphoblastic leukemia, so the T cells may come from the graft donor.

As regards this clonotype: One end of the junction does not line up with germline, which may come from a read error. The V and J genes are TRBV5-3 and TRBJ2-2; 9 bases line up with TRBD1. TRBV5-3 is designated an ORF whose function remains uncertain. The CDR3 spans 16 residues. CDR3 bases: TGCGCCAGTAAACGAGCCGGACAGGGGTTCACCGGGGAGCTGTTTTTT. As protein: CASKRAGQGFTGELFF.

This clonotype was seen ten or more times. The chain joins TRBV5-4 to TRBJ2-7; 8 positions agree with TRBD2. This CDR3 has 13 amino acids. After removal of 4 bases from V and 2 bases from J, the junction contained 2 bases not matched to a gene. Per germline, CDR1 SGHNT and CDR2 YYREEE (reference sequence). The CDR3 region is CASSTTSAYEQYF. The DNA of the CDR3 is TGTGCCAGCAGCACGACTAGCGCCTACGAGCAGTACTTC.

This clonotype has a handful of counts. The V and J genes are TRBV7-9 and TRBJ2-2; D is ambiguous. The CDR3 is made up of 15 amino acids. CDR1 is SEHNR and CDR2 is FQNEAQ in the germline V gene (reference sequence). Deletions cut 5 bases from V and 0 bases from J, with 10 bases between. CDR3 coding DNA: TGTGCCAGCAGCCAGTGGTACGCGAACACCGGGGAGCTGTTTTTT. Translated: CASSQWYANTGELFF.

This clonotype was detected ten times or more. The chain uses TRBV6-5 and TRBJ2-3; 9 bases fit TRBD2. Trimming removed 0 bases from V and 4 bases from J; junction bases left unmatched: 8. CDR1 and CDR2 from the germline V gene are MNHEY and SVGAGI. The CDR3 is 17 amino acids. CDR3 region: CASSYSFSGRGADTQYF. CDR3 nucleotides: TGTGCCAGCAGTTACTCTTTTAGCGGGAGAGGTGCAGATACGCAGTATTTT.

The CDR3 here is CSARAHLRSLNTEAFF. CDR3 nucleotides: TGCAGTGCTAGGGCACATTTAAGGTCGTTGAACACTGAAGCTTTCTTT. The genes are TRBV20-1 and TRBJ1-1; no firm D call. CDR3 length equals 16 residues. Between the trimmed V and J ends, which lost 3 bases and 0 bases, there was a span of 17 bases. CDR1 and CDR2 from the germline V gene are DFQATT and SNEGSKA (reference sequence).